This section outlines one T cell receptor (beta chain) sequence together with its context. With 6 bases clipped from V and 9 bases from J, the junction kept 3 bases outside the gene matches. Germline V gives CDR1 LNHDA, CDR2 SQIVND (reference sequence). The CDR3 sequence is 13 residues long. Original processing methods: By means of reference gene primer amplification, nucleated cell counts were estimated. Measured with immunoSEQ multiplex PCR; TCRdb has only the in-frame clones, and not every one. V and J calls and clone size are copied from that table; D and trimming were computed from the DNA. This sample has 230,000 or so clones; about 88% occur once, and the top ten carry 6.6%. These data are taken from a study of blood T cell repertoires in COVID-19. Study as a whole: PBMCs, B-cell-depleted T cells, or T cells were the source of the cDNA or gDNA that made up the material.

The chain employs TRBV19 and TRBJ1-6; 9 bases are a match to TRBD1. The material sequenced was PBMCs or T cells enriched from blood (not recorded which). The TCR sequence derives from a woman between 45 and 65 years old who had been exposed to COVID-19. The CDR3, as DNA: TGTGCCAGTAGACCGGGACAGGGTTCACCCCTCCACTTT. Translation gives CASRPGQGSPLHF.